The subject of this entry is one TCR beta chain. Its antigen is unknown. There are no base qualities to consult, and no much larger clone falls within one base. The patients picked for sequencing were ones in whom flow cytometry had shown an expansion of CD8+CD57+ cells. Every patient had a diagnosis of severe acquired aplastic anemia based on International Study of Aplastic Anemia and Agranulocytosis and Camitta criteria. No therapy had been received by the patients at the time of blood sampling. The study deep-sequenced TCR repertoires of sorted CD4+ and CD8+ blood T cells from severe aplastic anemia patients and healthy subjects. Patients were enrolled in the USA under clinicaltrials.gov protocols 00001620, 01623167, 00001397, 00071045, 00081523 and 00961064. Ficoll-Paque density gradient centrifugation was used to isolate peripheral blood mononuclear cells. CD4+ and CD8+ T cells were sorted by FACS or magnetic beads before DNA extraction.

Genomic DNA was used as template for profiling of TCR beta VDJ combinations and CDR3 sequences. An Illumina HiSeq 2000 was the platform used for TCR repertoire sequencing. The study's own analysis went as follows. TRBV/TRBJ rearrangement plots, CDR3 size and DJ length profiles, and Simpson's diversity index were used to assess repertoires. The most abundant DNA sequence in the deep sequencing data was defined as the immunodominant clone. CDR3 amino acid sequences were screened for sharing across subjects and were compared with published repertoires and the VDJdb database. In TCRdb, the public reads were trimmed at Q25 with fastp and aligned with MiXCR, with productive beta chains retained. Entries are consolidated by CDR3 protein sequence, retaining the most common genes and DNA. For this entry, the V and J calls and clone size follow TCRdb and not the study's own pipeline. Counted in this sample were around 150,000 distinct CDR3 sequences; about 45% of them appeared once. Roughly 3.1% of the sample belongs to the ten largest clones.

This sample is drawn from a study of CD8+CD57+ T cells in acquired aplastic anemia listed by TCRdb under 2018. Regarding the research as a whole: DNA extracted from sorted CD4+ and CD8+ cells had a mean of about 3 ug, with a range of roughly 0.19 to 27.4 ug. A CD8+CD57+ expansion meant a frequency higher than the mean frequency seen in healthy subjects.

Inclusive of the bounding cysteine and phenylalanine, the CDR3 is 15 residues long. Kept here is only the CDR3 DNA, which spans 45 bases and is read in frame from base 1. CDR1 and CDR2 are drawn from the germline V gene (reference sequence): LNHDA, SQIVND. A distance of 10 bases separates the germline ends of V and J, which lose 2 bases and 0 bases respectively. Findings and caveats that apply to the study as a whole: No significant difference in CD8+ Simpson's diversity was found between patients and healthy controls (P=0.060). Around 27 CD8+ CDR3 sequences were shared between patients and controls but appeared highly expressed in patients and within their immunodominant clones.

Recombination joined TRBV19 with TRBJ1-1; no D gene is confidently identified. Sequencing used sorted CD4+, CD8+, or CD8+CD57+ T cells (not recorded which) from PBMCs. The TCR comes from a human donor with aplastic anemia. The nucleotide sequence reads as follows: TGTGCCAGTAGTATAAGCCCAGAAGTGAACACTGAAGCTTTCTTT. This yields the protein CASSISPEVNTEAFF.